Sequencing of this TCR beta chain was carried out in a study of T-cell reconstitution after alpha-beta-depleted transplantation in children. Preparation of the TCRbeta library involved a method that used unique molecular identifiers. TCRdb called the PCR reads again in MiXCR, with one record for every CDR3 protein. The sample holds roughly 120,000 distinct CDR3 sequences, around a tenth seen once. This clonotype was observed many times. The J segment lost 2 bases and the V segment lost 5 bases, leaving 15 bases of the junction unmatched. Germline assignment: CDR1 SQVTM and CDR2 ANQGSEA. The CDR3 covers 17 residues.

The TCR comes from a human donor who donated a stem cell graft to a child with acute lymphoblastic leukemia. V gene TRBV29-1 combines with J gene TRBJ2-3, with TRBD2 identical over 8 bases. Material: PBMCs from the stem cell graft donor, obtained from the stem cell graft. In nucleotides, the CDR3 is TGCAGCGTTCAGGGAGGACTAGCTCCATCCCCCACAGATACGCAGTATTTT. Translating it yields CSVQGGLAPSPTDTQYF.